These T cell receptor beta chains were read from a single sample in a study of CXCR3-negative and CXCR3-positive naive CD8 T cells. TCRdb reprocessed the 5' RACE reads; each CDR3 protein has one entry and no DNA is given. The sample data list about 63,000 distinct CDR3 sequences. The specimen sequenced was naive CXCR3+ CD8+ T cells from blood. The source of these receptors is a human donor in good health. Some clones in this sample may be carry-over from other donors' samples. Each CDR3 is given with its conserved first and last residue. Clone size is stated in some rows and not others, as once, few, many or a class when expanded.

J,V,size,CDR3
TRBJ2-1,TRBV19,-,CASSIGSNEQFF
TRBJ2-1,TRBV27,-,CASTNFYNEQFF
TRBJ2-7,TRBV14,-,CAGSQEGGGYEQYF
TRBJ1-1,TRBV7-9,-,CASSFGTAEAFF
TRBJ2-5,TRBV7-2,-,CASSLWTEETQYF
TRBJ2-7,TRBV28,-,CASSLRGPYEQYF
TRBJ2-3,TRBV7-8,-,CASRALAGSTDTQYF
TRBJ2-3,TRBV5-1,-,CASSVLEMSHTGTDTQYF
TRBJ2-1,TRBV6-2/TRBV6-3,-,CVSSRSGGHNEQFF
TRBJ2-5,TRBV18,medium-sized,CASSQGTGYQETQYF
TRBJ2-1,TRBV6-6,-,CASSPTSGKINEQFF
TRBJ2-3,TRBV4-1,-,CASSQDQASGGRDTQYF
TRBJ2-7,TRBV20-1,-,CSARVFFPATYEQYF
TRBJ1-2,TRBV6-1,-,CASSEGQVEANYGYTF
TRBJ2-7,TRBV7-9,-,CASSIGRGGSYEQYF
TRBJ2-7,TRBV20-1,-,CSARDLGGGPYEQYF
TRBJ2-3,TRBV7-9,-,CASSFHTDTQYF
TRBJ1-2,TRBV29-1,-,CSVETQMAEHANYGYTF
TRBJ2-7,TRBV7-9,-,CASSYPKGYEQYF
TRBJ2-7,TRBV28,-,CASSYTKDLYEQYF
TRBJ2-2,TRBV7-3,-,CARTGDTGELFF
TRBJ2-3,TRBV7-3,-,CASSSGTGGGTDTQYF
TRBJ2-3,TRBV6-2/TRBV6-3,-,CASSRQRGTSTDTQYF
TRBJ2-1,TRBV28,-,CASNPARNEQFF
TRBJ1-3,TRBV7-9,-,CASSIPRNTIYF
TRBJ2-2,TRBV20-1,-,CSARASGVRELFF
TRBJ1-1,TRBV25-1,-,CASRVGVNTEAFF
TRBJ1-2,TRBV7-9,-,CASSWDSYGYTF
TRBJ1-2,TRBV19,-,CASNPSGQGYNYGYTF
TRBJ2-1,TRBV20-1,-,CSARDQGVAYNEQFF
TRBJ2-7,TRBV29-1,-,CSVEEATSYEQYF
TRBJ2-1,TRBV6-4,-,CASRSGVGEQFF
TRBJ1-1,TRBV19,-,CASSIDRDMANTEAFF